This T cell receptor (beta chain) was retrieved from a study of CD8 T cells in ankylosing spondylitis. Study-wide points: Significant enrichment of disease-linked clones was reportedly seen in matched ankylosing spondylitis synovial fluid.

This clonotype appeared many times. The antigen remains undetermined. The germline V gene has CDR1 SGHRS and CDR2 YFSETQ. The J segment lost 8 bases and the V segment lost 0 bases, leaving 6 bases of the junction unmatched. There are 14 residues in the CDR3. TCRdb itself ran the 5' RACE reads through MiXCR, one entry per CDR3 protein. The table includes about 160,000 distinct CDR3 sequences, about a sixth detected once. This receptor was identified in a male donor with ankylosing spondylitis or in good health (not recorded which). The chain uses TRBV5-1 and TRBJ1-2; 8 positions match TRBD1. The material sequenced was blood, either unsorted or a sorted T cell fraction (not recorded which). DNA for the CDR3: TGCGCCAGCAGCTTGGGGACAGGGATTAAAGGCTACACCTTC. Translation: CASSLGTGIKGYTF. Complete variable domain (other parts from reference TRBV5-1 and TRBJ1-2): KAGVTQTPRYLIKTRGQQVTLSCSPISGHRSVSWYQQTPGQGLQFLFEYFSETQRNKGNFPGRFSGRQFSNSRSEMNVSTLELGDSALYLCASSLGTGIKGYTFGSGTRLTVV.